This T cell receptor beta chain was retrieved from a study of T cells in Graves' hyperthyroidism and ophthalmopathy. Regions amplified from RNA transcripts were the TCR beta CDR3 regions. First-round RT-PCR targeting the TCR CDR3 was performed with the HTBI primer set. In TCRdb, the multiplex PCR reads were re-called with MiXCR into one record per CDR3 protein. This sample has hundreds of thousands of distinct CDR3 sequences; about 15% occur once, and the top ten carry roughly 10%. Only a few counts were recorded for this clonotype. Unmatched junction bases numbered 9, after V lost 6 bases and J lost 4 bases. The CDR3 contains 15 residues. The germline V gene encodes CDR1 SEHNR and CDR2 FQNEAQ (reference sequence). Patients were aged 18 to 65, had disease duration under 2 months, and had newly diagnosed hyperthyroidism. The study excluded patients with uncontrolled infection, other autoimmune disease, pregnancy or lactation.

The V gene is TRBV7-9, the J gene TRBJ2-7; 10 nucleotides match TRBD1. The receptor's source is a young woman with Graves' hyperthyroidism. Sequences were obtained from blood. This CDR3 reads CASSYRDRGVYEQYF. The CDR3 coding sequence is TGTGCCAGCAGTTACCGGGACAGGGGAGTTTACGAGCAGTACTTC.